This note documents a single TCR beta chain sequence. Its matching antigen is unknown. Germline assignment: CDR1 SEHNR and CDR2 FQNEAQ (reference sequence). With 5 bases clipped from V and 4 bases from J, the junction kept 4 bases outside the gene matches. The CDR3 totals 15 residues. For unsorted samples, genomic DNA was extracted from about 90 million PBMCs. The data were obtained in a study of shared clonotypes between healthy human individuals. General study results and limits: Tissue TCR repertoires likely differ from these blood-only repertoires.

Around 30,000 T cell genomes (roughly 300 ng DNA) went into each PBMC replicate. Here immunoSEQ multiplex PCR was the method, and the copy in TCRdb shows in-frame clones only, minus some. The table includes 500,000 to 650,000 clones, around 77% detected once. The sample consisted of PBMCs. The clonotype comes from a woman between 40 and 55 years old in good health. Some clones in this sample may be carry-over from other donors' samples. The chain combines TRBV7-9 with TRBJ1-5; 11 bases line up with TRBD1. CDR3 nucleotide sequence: TGTGCCAGCAGCACCGGGACAGGGGGGAATCAGCCCCAGCATTTT. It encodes CASSTGTGGNQPQHF.